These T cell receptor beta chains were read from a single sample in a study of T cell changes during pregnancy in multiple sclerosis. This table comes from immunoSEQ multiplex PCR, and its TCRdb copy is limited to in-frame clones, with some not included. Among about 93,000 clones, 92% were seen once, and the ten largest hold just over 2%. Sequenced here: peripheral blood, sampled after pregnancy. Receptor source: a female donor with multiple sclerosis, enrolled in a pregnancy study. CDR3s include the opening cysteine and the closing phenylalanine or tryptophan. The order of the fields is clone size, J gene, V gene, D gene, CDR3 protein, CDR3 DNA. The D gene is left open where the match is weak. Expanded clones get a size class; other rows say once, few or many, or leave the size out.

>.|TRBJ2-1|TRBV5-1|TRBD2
CASRLTGTTSSGEQFF
TGCGCCAGCAGGTTAACCGGGACTACGTCATCCGGTGAGCAGTTCTTC
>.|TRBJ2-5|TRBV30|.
CAFHAEGETQYF
TGTGCCTTTCATGCGGAAGGAGAGACCCAGTACTTC
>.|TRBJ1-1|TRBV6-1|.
CASSGGVRVTEAFF
TGTGCCAGCAGTGGGGGGGTACGGGTAACTGAAGCTTTCTTT
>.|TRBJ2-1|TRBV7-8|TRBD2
CASSLAEAGVFGANEQFF
TGTGCCAGCAGCTTAGCGGAAGCGGGAGTATTTGGGGCCAATGAGCAGTTCTTC
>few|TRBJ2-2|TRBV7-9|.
CASSLGQLSTGELFF
TGTGCCAGCAGCTTAGGACAGCTGAGCACCGGGGAGCTGTTTTTT
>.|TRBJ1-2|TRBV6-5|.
CASSSGLENYGYTF
TGTGCCAGCAGTTCCGGACTAGAAAACTATGGCTACACCTTC
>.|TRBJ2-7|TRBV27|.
CASSLSTGYEQYF
TGTGCCAGCAGTTTATCGACAGGATACGAGCAGTACTTC
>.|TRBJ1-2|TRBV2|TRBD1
CASRGDSYGYTF
TGTGCCAGCAGGGGGGACAGCTATGGCTACACCTTC
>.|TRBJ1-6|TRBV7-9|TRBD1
CASSHRTGLNSPLHF
TGCGCCAGCAGCCACCGGACAGGGCTGAATTCACCCCTCCACTTT
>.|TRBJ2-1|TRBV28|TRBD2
CASTTSGLYNEQFF
TGTGCCAGCACTACTAGCGGGCTTTACAATGAGCAGTTCTTC
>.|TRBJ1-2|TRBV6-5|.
CASSYSTGMVYGYTF
TGTGCCAGCAGTTACTCGACCGGGATGGTCTATGGCTACACCTTC
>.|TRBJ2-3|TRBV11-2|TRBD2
CASNLAGGSTDTQYF
TGTGCCAGCAACTTAGCGGGAGGCAGCACAGATACGCAGTATTTT
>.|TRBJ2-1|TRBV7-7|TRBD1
CASSLVGGANNEQFF
TGTGCCAGCAGCTTAGTAGGGGGCGCAAACAATGAGCAGTTCTTC
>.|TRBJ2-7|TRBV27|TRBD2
CASSLRLRGTSGGRSYEQYF
TGTGCCAGCAGTTTAAGGCTTCGCGGGACTAGCGGGGGCCGATCCTACGAGCAGTACTTC
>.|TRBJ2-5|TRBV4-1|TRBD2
CASSQEKRSGRVGTQYF
TGCGCCAGCAGCCAAGAGAAAAGGAGCGGGAGAGTTGGGACCCAGTACTTC
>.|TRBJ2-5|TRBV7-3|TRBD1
CASSPSGQGAWETQYF
TGTGCCAGCAGCCCATCTGGACAGGGGGCTTGGGAGACCCAGTACTTC
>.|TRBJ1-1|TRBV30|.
CARAVRGGWNTEAFF
TGTGCCCGAGCAGTTCGCGGGGGGTGGAACACTGAAGCTTTCTTT
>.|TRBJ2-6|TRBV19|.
CASSIDRGSGANVLTF
TGTGCCAGTAGTATAGATCGGGGCTCTGGGGCCAACGTCCTGACTTTC
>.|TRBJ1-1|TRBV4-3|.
CASSQEDTTLNTEAFF
TGCGCCAGCAGCCAAGAGGATACGACTTTGAACACTGAAGCTTTCTTT
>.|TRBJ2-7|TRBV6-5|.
CASTRGYEQYF
TGTGCCAGCACTAGGGGTTACGAGCAGTACTTC
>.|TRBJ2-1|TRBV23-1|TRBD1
CASSQPGQGIHEQFF
TGCGCCAGCAGTCAGCCGGGACAGGGAATCCATGAGCAGTTCTTC
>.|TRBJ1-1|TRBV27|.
CASSLSRLKWRSENTEAFF
TGTGCCAGCAGTTTATCCAGGTTAAAGTGGAGGTCAGAGAACACTGAAGCTTTCTTT
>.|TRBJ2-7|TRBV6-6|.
CASIGGEIYEQYF
TGTGCCAGCATCGGCGGGGAGATTTACGAGCAGTACTTC
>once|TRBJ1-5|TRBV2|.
CASSAETGSNQPQHF
TGTGCCAGCAGTGCGGAGACAGGTAGCAATCAGCCCCAGCATTTT
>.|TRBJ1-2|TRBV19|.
CASSIVGGSNYGYTF
TGTGCCAGTAGTATTGTCGGAGGATCTAACTATGGCTACACCTTC
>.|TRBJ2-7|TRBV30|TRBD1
CAWSGQGYEQYF
TGTGCCTGGAGTGGACAGGGCTACGAGCAGTACTTC
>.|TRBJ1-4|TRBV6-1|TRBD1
CASSRDRGREVKLFF
TGTGCCAGCAGCCGGGACAGGGGGCGCGAGGTAAAACTGTTTTTT
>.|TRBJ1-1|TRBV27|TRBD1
CASGQRTGNTEAFF
TGTGCCAGCGGACAAAGGACAGGAAACACTGAAGCTTTCTTT
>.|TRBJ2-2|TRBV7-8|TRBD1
CASSAQAGTGNTGELFF
TGTGCCAGCAGCGCCCAAGCCGGGACAGGGAACACCGGGGAGCTGTTTTTT
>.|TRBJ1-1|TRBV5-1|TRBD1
CASSLDRGNTEAFF
TGCGCCAGCAGCTTAGACAGGGGGAACACTGAAGCTTTCTTT
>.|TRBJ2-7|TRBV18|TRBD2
CASSPGTSGTYEQYF
TGTGCCAGCTCACCGGGCACTAGCGGGACCTACGAGCAGTACTTC
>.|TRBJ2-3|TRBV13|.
CASSLSAGSDTQYF
TGTGCCAGCAGCTTATCGGCGGGTTCAGATACGCAGTATTTT
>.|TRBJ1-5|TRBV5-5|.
CASSLIGGQPQHF
TGTGCCAGCAGCTTGATAGGAGGCCAGCCCCAGCATTTT
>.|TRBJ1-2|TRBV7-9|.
CASSLADRPYGYTF
TGTGCCAGCAGCTTGGCTGACAGGCCCTATGGCTACACCTTC
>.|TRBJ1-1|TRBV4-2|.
CASSQEWVTGTEAFF
TGTGCCAGCAGCCAAGAGTGGGTTACGGGCACTGAAGCTTTCTTT
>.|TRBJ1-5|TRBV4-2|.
CASSQDGGADQPQHF
TGTGCCAGCAGCCAAGATGGGGGGGCGGATCAGCCCCAGCATTTT
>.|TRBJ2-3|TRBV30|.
CAWSSRDTQYF
TGTGCCTGGAGTTCTAGAGATACGCAGTATTTT
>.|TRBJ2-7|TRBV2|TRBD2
CASIQGGRTSYEQYF
TGTGCCAGCATTCAAGGCGGGAGGACCTCCTACGAGCAGTACTTC
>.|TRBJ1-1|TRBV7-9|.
CASSHRGGLVGNTEAFF
TGTGCCAGCAGCCACCGAGGAGGGTTGGTTGGGAACACTGAAGCTTTCTTT
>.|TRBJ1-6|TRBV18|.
CASSRITDSPLHF
TGTGCCAGCTCACGGATTACAGATTCACCCCTCCACTTT
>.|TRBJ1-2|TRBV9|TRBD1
CASSVGTGENYGYTF
TGTGCCAGCAGCGTGGGGACAGGGGAAAACTATGGCTACACCTTC
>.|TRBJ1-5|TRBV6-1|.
CASSERDNTQHF
TGTGCCAGCAGTGAGAGGGACAATACCCAGCATTTT
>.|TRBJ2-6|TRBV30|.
CAWGPSGANVLTF
TGTGCCTGGGGGCCGAGTGGGGCCAACGTCCTGACTTTC